Below, 5 T cell receptor beta chains from the same sample are listed, as sequenced in a study of T cell responses to AZD1222 COVID-19 vaccine. Sequencing used immunoSEQ multiplex PCR; TCRdb keeps in-frame clones, though not all of them. The sample records about 200,000 clones, roughly nine tenths being singletons. The sequences come from peripheral blood, collected 28 days after the second dose of the MenACWY control vaccine. These receptors all stem from an adult who received the MenACWY meningococcal vaccine as a control.

The rearrangement joins TRBV29-1 to TRBJ1-2; 8 positions match TRBD1. Germline CDR1 reads SQVTM; CDR2 reads ANQGSEA. J gave up 8 bases and V 8 bases, and 13 bases lay outside the gene matches. This CDR3 comprises 13 residues. The CDR3 DNA sequence: TGCAGCAGTACGACAGGGGAGATTCGGGGCTACACCTTC. Amino acids: CSSTTGEIRGYTF.

The chain uses TRBV28 and TRBJ2-7; a weak D match, TRBD1 (6 bases). V lost 1 base and J 4 bases, leaving 14 bases between the germline ends. The CDR3 has 15 residues. Per the germline V gene, CDR1 is MDHEN and CDR2 is SYDVKM. CDR3 residues: CASSLFETGRYEQYF. CDR3 in DNA: TGTGCCAGCAGTTTATTCGAGACAGGTCGGTACGAGCAGTACTTC.

This clone was counted once. The identical CDR3 is also encoded by other nucleotide sequences in the sample. This chain uses TRBV27 with TRBJ2-7, with a possible D match to TRBD2 (6 bases). The CDR3 contains 12 residues. CDR1 is MNHEY and CDR2 is SMNVEV in the germline V gene (reference sequence). Trimming shortened V by 6 bases and J by 4 bases, and 10 bases separated the two germline ends. Written as DNA, the CDR3 is TGTGCCAGCAGCCTCGGAGGGTACGAGCAGTACTTC. Translated, it gives CASSLGGYEQYF.

The chain uses TRBV11-2 and TRBJ2-7; D is ambiguous. CDR1 and CDR2 (germline): SGHAT, FQNNGV. V lost 7 bases to trimming and J lost 2 bases, with 15 bases between them. The CDR3 runs 14 residues. The CDR3 reads CASTPAVIPYEQYF. The CDR3 bases are TGTGCCAGCACCCCGGCAGTAATACCCTACGAGCAGTACTTC.

The genes are TRBV30 and TRBJ1-2; 7 bases line up with TRBD1. V was pared by 7 bases and J by 4 bases, with 3 bases of the junction left unmatched. Per germline, CDR1 GTSNPN and CDR2 SVGIG (reference sequence). This CDR3 region has 11 residues. The CDR3 coding sequence is TGTGCCTCTCGGGACAGCTATGGCTACACCTTC. Encoded protein: CASRDSYGYTF.